One sample yielded the 11 T cell receptor beta chains listed below, sequenced in a study of T cell responses to AZD1222 COVID-19 vaccine. Some clones are missing from TCRdb's copy, which holds only in-frame ones; the method was immunoSEQ multiplex PCR. Of fewer than 55,000 clones listed, approximately 80% were seen once; the top ten hold 20% to 25%. This sample comprised peripheral blood, obtained on day 0 of MenACWY control vaccination. Receptors were obtained from an adult in good health.

J is TRBJ1-1 and V is TRBV14; no definite D call. This CDR3 spans 13 amino acids. From germline, CDR1 is SGHDN and CDR2 FVKESK. V was clipped by 0 bases and J by 10 bases, with 12 bases between them. CDR3 in DNA: TGTGCCAGCAGCCAAGAAAACAAGATGAGAGCTTTCTTT. Its translation is CASSQENKMRAFF.

For the CDR3, the DNA is TGTGCCAGCAGAATGACACCGAACACTGAAGCTTTCTTT. This sequence encodes CASRMTPNTEAFF. The chain couples TRBV2 to TRBJ1-1; D gene uncertain. V gave up 6 bases and J gave up 1 base, with 9 bases separating them. Germline CDR1 and CDR2: SNHLY and FYNNEI. The CDR3 sequence is 13 residues long.

In this sample, this clone turned up a few times. The J gene is TRBJ2-7, the V gene TRBV7-9; 8 bases fit TRBD2. The germline gives CDR1 SEHNR, CDR2 FQNEAQ (reference sequence). J was trimmed by 12 bases and V by 5 bases; bases with no gene match: 9. The CDR3 runs to 12 residues. The CDR3 nucleotides read TGTGCCAGCAGCCCGACGGGGGGGGTCCTGTACTTC. This codes for CASSPTGGVLYF.

The rearrangement joins TRBV28 to TRBJ2-3; D could derive from TRBD1 or TRBD2 (5 bases each). Germline lookup yields CDR1 MDHEN and CDR2 SYDVKM. This CDR3 has 12 amino acids. Deletions cut 6 bases from V and 6 bases from J, with 10 bases between. This chain's CDR3 is CASSVWGDTQYF. CDR3 bases: TGTGCCAGCAGCGTCTGGGGGGATACGCAGTATTTT.

The chain has TRBV30 and TRBJ1-6; D unresolved. Germline-derived CDR1 and CDR2 are GTSNPN and SVGIG (reference sequence). The V and J ends lost 0 bases and 10 bases respectively, with 4 bases between them. The CDR3 sequence is 11 residues long. CDR3 loop: CAWSVGSPLHF. DNA of the CDR3: TGTGCCTGGAGTGTGGGGTCACCCCTCCACTTT.

The rearrangement joins TRBV19 to TRBJ1-6; D might be TRBD1 (6 bases). The V end lost 6 bases, the J end lost 8 bases, and 11 bases lay between the germline ends. This CDR3 contains 13 residues. The germline V gene has CDR1 LNHDA and CDR2 SQIVND (reference sequence). The CDR3 coding sequence is TGTGCCAGTAGGTATCGACAGGATTCACCCCTCCACTTT. Translated, it gives CASRYRQDSPLHF.

The J gene is TRBJ1-1, the V gene TRBV4-1, with 7 bases that match TRBD1. Germline V gene sequence: CDR1 MGHRA, CDR2 YSYEKL. V gave up 2 bases and J gave up 1 base; unmatched junction bases: 4. The CDR3 extends over 15 amino acids. The CDR3 reads CASSQTGTANTEAFF. CDR3 bases: TGCGCCAGCAGCCAAACCGGGACAGCGAACACTGAAGCTTTCTTT.

In this sample, this clone turned up a few times. The chain links TRBV4-1 to TRBJ2-7, with a possible D match to TRBD1 (6 bases). V was trimmed by 4 bases and J by 4 bases, leaving 26 bases between them. CDR1 is MGHRA, CDR2 YSYEKL, per germline. The CDR3 sequence is 18 residues long. The CDR3 reads CASSPLNPWTARGYEQYF. CDR3 DNA: TGCGCCAGCAGCCCACTGAACCCATGGACAGCCAGGGGATACGAGCAGTACTTC.

This chain joins TRBV4-2 and TRBJ2-1, with TRBD2 identical over 10 bases. V shed 0 bases and J 9 bases; nucleotides not matched to a gene: 2. The CDR3 runs to 14 residues. The V gene's germline CDR1 is LGHNA and CDR2 YNFKEQ. CDR3 sequence reads: CASSQELAGVEQFF. The CDR3 coding sequence is TGTGCCAGCAGCCAAGAGCTAGCGGGAGTTGAGCAGTTCTTC.

This sequence joins TRBV2 and TRBJ1-3, with 7 bases lining up with TRBD1. The CDR3 covers 14 residues. Germline CDR1 is SNHLY and CDR2 is FYNNEI. The trim removed 8 bases at V and 4 bases at J, leaving 8 bases unmatched. The CDR3: CASRQGNRGNTIYF. The CDR3 DNA reads as TGTGCCAGCCGACAGGGTAATCGCGGAAACACCATATATTTT.

The CDR3 nucleotides are TGTGCCAGCAGCCAAGGTGTCGGGGAGAGGTATGAAAAACTGTTTTTT. Translating gives CASSQGVGERYEKLFF. This chain uses TRBV4-2 with TRBJ1-4; D gene unclear. Germline V lookup: CDR1 LGHNA, CDR2 YNFKEQ. CDR3 length: 16 residues. V lost 1 base to trimming and J lost 6 bases, with 15 bases between them.